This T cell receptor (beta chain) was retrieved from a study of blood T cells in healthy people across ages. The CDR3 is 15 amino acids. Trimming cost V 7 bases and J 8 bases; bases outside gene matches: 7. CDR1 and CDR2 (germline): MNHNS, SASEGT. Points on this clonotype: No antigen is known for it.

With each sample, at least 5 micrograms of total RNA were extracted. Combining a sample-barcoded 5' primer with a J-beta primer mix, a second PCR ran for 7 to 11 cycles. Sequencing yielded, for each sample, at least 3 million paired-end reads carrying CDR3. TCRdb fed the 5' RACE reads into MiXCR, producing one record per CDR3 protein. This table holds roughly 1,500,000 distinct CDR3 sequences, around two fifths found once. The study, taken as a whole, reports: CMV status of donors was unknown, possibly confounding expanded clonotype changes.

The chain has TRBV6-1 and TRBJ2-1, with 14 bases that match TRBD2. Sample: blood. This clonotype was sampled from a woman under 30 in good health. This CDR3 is CASTGGTSGSDEQFF. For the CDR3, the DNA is TGTGCCAGCACGGGTGGGACTAGCGGGAGCGATGAGCAGTTCTTC.